The 14 T cell receptor beta chains presented below share a single source sample, sequenced in a study of blood T cell repertoires in COVID-19. Method: immunoSEQ multiplex PCR; TCRdb's copy keeps in-frame clones and lacks some. Among 50,000 or so clones listed, roughly nine tenths were seen once. The material sequenced was peripheral blood. The receptors here all came from a human donor in a cohort sampled during active COVID-19.

The V call is TRBV5-6, the J call TRBJ2-7; 12 bases map to TRBD1. CDR1 and CDR2 from the germline V gene are SGHDT and YYEEEE. This CDR3 contains 17 residues. Unmatched junction bases numbered 12, after V lost 4 bases and J lost 4 bases. The DNA for the CDR3 is TGTGCCAGCAGCCAGGCCCCGGGGACAGGGGGCAGGTACGAGCAGTACTTC. Translating gives CASSQAPGTGGRYEQYF. The whole variable domain, filled in from reference TRBV5-6 and TRBJ2-7, reads DAGVTQSPTHLIKTRGQQVTLRCSPKSGHDTVSWYQQALGQGPQFIFQYYEEEERQRGNFPDRFSGHQFPNYSSELNVNALLLGDSALYLCASSQAPGTGGRYEQYFGPGTRLTVT.

V is TRBV4-1 and J is TRBJ2-3; the D gene is possibly TRBD2 (6 bases). The V and J ends lost 5 bases and 6 bases respectively, with 12 bases between them. The CDR3 has 13 amino acids. Germline V gene lookup returns CDR1 MGHRA and CDR2 YSYEKL. The chain's CDR3 is CASSAGTPDTQYF. The CDR3, as DNA: TGCGCCAGCAGCGCCGGGACTCCGGATACGCAGTATTTT.

This clone appeared a single time. The chain recombines TRBV5-3 with TRBJ1-5; D is possibly TRBD1 (5 bases). TRBV5-3 is assigned to the ORF class and has an uncertain function. The CDR3 is 15 residues long. V was cut by 4 bases and J by 4 bases, with 15 bases left in between. Here the CDR3 DNA reads TGTGCCAGAAGCAAGGGCGGAGGGGCTAATCAGCCCCAGCATTTT. Encoded protein: CARSKGGGANQPQHF.

The CDR3: CASELSGRVSEQFF. The DNA of the CDR3 is TGTGCCAGCGAACTCAGCGGGAGGGTATCGGAGCAGTTCTTC. The rearrangement joins TRBV7-2 to TRBJ2-1, with TRBD2 matching 10 bases. CDR3 length equals 14 residues. In germline, CDR1 is SGHTA, CDR2 FQGNSA. J lost 10 bases, V lost 8 bases, and 11 bases had no gene match.

The V gene is TRBV7-6, the J gene TRBJ1-2; TRBD1 agrees at 7 bases. Germline assignment: CDR1 SGHVS and CDR2 FNYEAQ. The CDR3 totals 15 residues. J lost 8 bases, V lost 1 base, and 10 bases had no gene match. DNA of the CDR3: TGTGCCAGCAGCTTAGACCCTGTAGGGGGCCGGGGCTACACCTTC. This sequence encodes CASSLDPVGGRGYTF.

V is TRBV9 and J is TRBJ2-2, with 7 nucleotides matching TRBD2. Per germline, CDR1 SGDLS and CDR2 YYNGEE. The CDR3 is 17 amino acids. V lost 4 bases, J lost 5 bases, and 14 bases stayed unmatched. The CDR3 loop is CASSPRGPGGGTGELFF. The CDR3 DNA reads as TGTGCCAGCAGCCCCCGGGGTCCGGGAGGCGGGACCGGGGAGCTGTTTTTT.

The chain combines TRBV24-1 with TRBJ1-2; 12 bases agree with TRBD1. The ends lost 1 base at V and 8 bases at J; junction bases unmatched: 4. Per germline, CDR1 KGHDR and CDR2 SFDVKD. This CDR3 contains 15 residues. The CDR3, as DNA: TGTGCCACCAGTGATTTTGGGACAGGGGGCGGGGGCTACACCTTC. It is translated as CATSDFGTGGGGYTF.

The chain recombines TRBV11-2 with TRBJ2-5; 10 nucleotides line up with TRBD2. The J segment lost 1 base and the V segment lost 5 bases, leaving 4 bases of the junction unmatched. This CDR3 is 15 amino acids long. Germline lookup yields CDR1 SGHAT and CDR2 FQNNGV. The CDR3 region is CASSRTSGSQETQYF. The CDR3 coding sequence is TGTGCCAGCAGCCGGACTAGCGGTTCCCAAGAGACCCAGTACTTC.

The J gene is TRBJ2-5, the V gene TRBV18; perhaps TRBD1 as D (5 bases). Trimming took 4 bases from V and 4 from J, leaving 19 bases between them. Germline assignment: CDR1 KGHSH and CDR2 LQKENI. This CDR3 has 16 amino acids. The CDR3 DNA reads TGTGCCAGCTCACGGTGGGGCGGAGACAGACGAGAGACCCAGTACTTC. Translated: CASSRWGGDRRETQYF.

The gene calls are TRBV5-1 and TRBJ1-1; D is perhaps TRBD1 (5 bases). Trimming took off 1 base at V and 5 bases at J, with 12 bases between the two ends. CDR1 is SGHRS, CDR2 YFSETQ, per germline. CDR3 length: 14 residues. CDR3 nucleotides: TGCGCCAGCAGCTTGACCCCCGGGGGGACTGAAGCTTTCTTT. Protein product: CASSLTPGGTEAFF.

The chain uses TRBV30 and TRBJ2-3; 7 bases are shared with TRBD1. Trimming cost V 0 bases and J 4 bases; bases outside gene matches: 10. The CDR3 is made up of 16 amino acids. Germline loops: CDR1 GTSNPN, CDR2 SVGIG (reference sequence). CDR3 in amino acids: CAWSVRAGGIADTQYF. The CDR3 bases are TGTGCCTGGAGTGTACGGGCAGGGGGAATCGCAGATACGCAGTATTTT.

The chain carries TRBV5-4 and TRBJ2-3, with D possibly TRBD1 on 6 matching bases. Trimming stripped 4 bases from V and 0 bases from J, with 9 bases between. Germline values: CDR1 SGHNT, CDR2 YYREEE (reference sequence). The CDR3 extends over 14 amino acids. Here the CDR3 reads CASSQDRSTDTQYF. The CDR3, as DNA: TGTGCCAGCAGCCAGGACAGAAGCACAGATACGCAGTATTTT.

The V gene is TRBV5-1, the J gene TRBJ2-7, with D uncertain. This CDR3 is 15 amino acids long. CDR1 is SGHRS, CDR2 YFSETQ, per germline. The V gene lost 0 bases and the J gene lost 2 bases, with 12 bases spanning the gap. The CDR3 region has the DNA TGCGCCAGCAGCTTGGCTCAGGCTGGCCCCTACGAGCAGTACTTC. Amino acid sequence: CASSLAQAGPYEQYF.

V gene TRBV30 combines with J gene TRBJ1-2; D ambiguous. Germline CDR1 and CDR2: GTSNPN and SVGIG (reference sequence). The CDR3 length is 15 residues. Trimming stripped 3 bases from V and 4 bases from J, with 18 bases between. The CDR3: CAWSSAGPARYGYTF. CDR3 bases: TGTGCCTGGAGCTCCGCGGGCCCCGCTCGCTATGGCTACACCTTC.